The rows below give T cell receptor beta chains drawn from one sample of a study of CD8+ T cells in alopecia areata. The repertoire was sequenced with immunoSEQ multiplex PCR; TCRdb's copy has only in-frame clones and lacks some. The data hold hundreds of thousands of clones, with 35% to 40% observed a single time. Sample: CD4+ T cells sorted from blood, taken between weeks 30 and 35, from a patient treated with tofacitinib. The receptors derive from a human donor with alopecia areata. Both conserved end residues are part of each CDR3. D genes are given only for firm matches. Clone size is not always given. Where it is, it says once, few, many or a class for expanded clones.

j_call clone_size v_call d_call cdr3_aa cdr3_nt
TRBJ2-1 - TRBV2 - CASTSEGNEQFF TGTGCCAGCACTAGCGAAGGTAATGAGCAGTTCTTC
TRBJ1-6 - TRBV2 TRBD1 CASSGRDRASPLHF TGTGCCAGCAGCGGCCGGGACAGGGCTTCTCCCCTCCACTTT
TRBJ2-7 - TRBV5-1 - CASSSQDWTDYEQYF TGCGCCAGCTCCTCCCAGGATTGGACGGACTACGAGCAGTACTTC
TRBJ2-1 - TRBV5-1 TRBD2 CASSPFGTSGNNEQFF TGCGCCAGCAGCCCCTTTGGGACTAGCGGCAACAATGAGCAGTTCTTC
TRBJ2-4 - TRBV11-2 TRBD2 CASSVDKLAGGGNIQYF TGTGCCAGCAGCGTCGACAAACTAGCGGGGGGCGGAAACATTCAGTACTTC
TRBJ2-3 - TRBV5-4 - CASSDLADTQYF TGTGCCAGCAGCGACTTAGCTGATACGCAGTATTTT
TRBJ2-7 few TRBV27 - CASSFKTDNFYEQYF TGTGCCAGCAGTTTTAAAACGGACAACTTCTACGAGCAGTACTTC
TRBJ1-2 few TRBV18 - CASSPRTDANYGYTF TGTGCCAGCTCACCTCGGACAGATGCTAACTATGGCTACACCTTC
TRBJ2-2 few TRBV28 - CASSPGDLSNTGELFF TGTGCCAGCAGTCCAGGAGACCTTTCGAACACCGGGGAGCTGTTTTTT
TRBJ2-4 - TRBV12-5 TRBD1 CASGLGPGQGNIQYF TGTGCTAGTGGTTTGGGACCGGGACAGGGGAACATTCAGTACTTC
TRBJ2-1 few TRBV30 - CAWSASSLGQFF TGTGCCTGGAGCGCGTCTTCTTTGGGGCAGTTCTTC
TRBJ2-5 - TRBV7-6 TRBD2 CASSPLAGEETQYF TGTGCCAGCAGCCCCTTAGCGGGAGAAGAGACCCAGTACTTC
TRBJ2-1 - TRBV6-5 - CASSYSGKSQGFF TGTGCCAGCAGTTACTCCGGGAAAAGCCAGGGGTTCTTC
TRBJ1-1 few TRBV20-1 - CSVGGDTEAFF TGCAGTGTTGGGGGGGACACTGAAGCTTTCTTT
TRBJ1-4 few TRBV5-1 TRBD1 CASSSLSGTGQGKLFF TGCGCCAGCAGCTCCCTTTCCGGGACAGGCCAGGGGAAACTGTTTTTT
TRBJ1-1 few TRBV29-1 TRBD1 CSVQGQGAGEAFF TGCAGCGTCCAGGGACAGGGGGCAGGTGAAGCTTTCTTT
TRBJ1-2 few TRBV9 - CASRFGTGPSSYTF TGTGCCAGCAGGTTTGGGACCGGTCCCAGCAGTTACACCTTC
TRBJ1-1 - TRBV2 - CASITLGYTEAFF TGTGCCAGCATTACCTTGGGTTACACTGAAGCTTTCTTT
TRBJ1-4 few TRBV2 TRBD1 CASTPGQVRNEKLFF TGTGCCAGCACCCCGGGACAGGTTCGGAATGAAAAACTGTTTTTT
TRBJ1-1 - TRBV5-6 TRBD1 CASSWTGGTEAFF TGTGCCAGCAGCTGGACAGGGGGCACTGAAGCTTTCTTT
TRBJ2-7 few TRBV5-6 TRBD2 CASSAGTSVTSYEQYF TGTGCCAGCAGCGCCGGGACTAGCGTTACCTCCTACGAGCAGTACTTC
TRBJ2-3 - TRBV7-9 - CASSFSGRTDTQYF TGTGCCAGCAGCTTTAGCGGCCGCACAGATACGCAGTATTTT
TRBJ2-5 - TRBV7-9 - CASSLGAGARETQYF TGTGCCAGCAGCTTAGGGGCAGGGGCTAGGGAGACCCAGTACTTC
TRBJ2-7 many TRBV5-6 - CASSRPGAREQYF TGTGCCAGCAGCCGCCCGGGGGCGAGGGAGCAGTACTTC
TRBJ1-2 few TRBV7-9 - CASSPRDYGYTF TGTGCCAGCAGTCCACGGGACTATGGCTACACCTTC
TRBJ1-2 - TRBV6-1 - CASSEGYPADYGYTF TGTGCCAGCAGTGAAGGGTACCCGGCGGACTATGGCTACACCTTC
TRBJ1-1 few TRBV4-2 - CASSQEGFREAFF TGTGCCAGCAGCCAAGAGGGATTCCGGGAGGCTTTCTTT
TRBJ1-2 - TRBV29-1 - CSGRTANYGYTF TGCAGCGGGCGGACAGCTAACTATGGCTACACCTTC
TRBJ2-3 - TRBV9 - CASSVVPGPTDTQYF TGTGCCAGCAGCGTAGTCCCGGGGCCCACAGATACGCAGTATTTT
TRBJ1-2 - TRBV15 TRBD1 CATSREGTAANYGYTF TGTGCCACCAGCAGAGAGGGGACAGCAGCTAACTATGGCTACACCTTC
TRBJ2-3 few TRBV4-2 - CASSQRGGGQGADTQYF TGTGCCAGCAGCCAACGGGGGGGAGGACAGGGCGCAGATACGCAGTATTTT
TRBJ2-3 - TRBV19 - CASSIDLSSTDTQYF TGTGCCAGTAGTATAGACCTCTCTAGCACAGATACGCAGTATTTT
TRBJ2-5 - TRBV6-5 TRBD1 CASRPGQGQTQYF TGTGCCAGCAGACCGGGACAGGGTCAGACCCAGTACTTC
TRBJ1-2 few TRBV4-1 TRBD1 CASSQDKSLTGGLHGYTF TGCGCCAGCAGCCAAGATAAAAGCCTGACAGGGGGATTGCATGGCTACACCTTC
TRBJ2-3 few TRBV19 - CASNGAGYTQYF TGTGCCAGTAACGGGGCAGGGTATACGCAGTATTTT
TRBJ2-1 few TRBV7-7 - CASSPMDSSNEQFF TGTGCCAGCAGCCCAATGGACAGCTCCAATGAGCAGTTCTTC
TRBJ2-7 few TRBV11-2 - CASSLWGIYEQYF TGTGCCAGCAGCTTATGGGGCATCTACGAGCAGTACTTC
TRBJ1-1 few TRBV5-4 - CASSLTGMNTEAFF TGTGCCAGCAGCTTGACAGGGATGAACACTGAAGCTTTCTTT
TRBJ1-2 - TRBV19 TRBD1 CASSTAWDSNYGYTF TGTGCCAGTAGTACCGCATGGGACAGCAACTATGGCTACACCTTC
TRBJ2-1 - TRBV9 - CASSPLPGQGIEQFF TGTGCCAGCAGCCCCCTCCCGGGGCAAGGCATTGAGCAGTTCTTC
TRBJ2-2 - TRBV7-9 - CATPRGAIEDTGELFF TGTGCCACCCCGCGTGGGGCCATCGAGGACACCGGGGAGCTGTTTTTT
TRBJ1-2 - TRBV2 TRBD1 CASSDYSGGSYGYTF TGTGCCAGCAGTGATTACTCAGGGGGGAGCTATGGCTACACCTTC
TRBJ1-6 - TRBV5-5 - CASSLAQGTPSPLHF TGTGCCAGCAGCTTGGCCCAGGGAACCCCATCGCCCCTCCACTTT
TRBJ1-2 - TRBV6-5 - CASRGGARLYGYTF TGTGCCAGCAGGGGAGGCGCGCGTCTCTATGGCTACACCTTC
TRBJ2-7 - TRBV9 TRBD2 CASSVGGGTLYEQYF TGTGCCAGCAGCGTAGGGGGAGGGACCCTCTACGAGCAGTACTTC
TRBJ2-5 few TRBV7-2 - CASTIGGSRGSETQYF TGTGCCAGCACCATCGGGGGATCGAGGGGGTCGGAGACCCAGTACTTC
TRBJ2-7 once TRBV27 TRBD2 CASSPPGLADSSYEQYF TGTGCCAGCAGCCCTCCGGGACTAGCGGACAGCTCCTACGAGCAGTACTTC
TRBJ1-2 - TRBV7-3 - CASSESTLNYGYTF TGTGCCAGCAGCGAGAGCACCCTCAACTATGGCTACACCTTC
TRBJ2-1 - TRBV11-1 TRBD2 CASSLLAGGQNEQFF TGTGCCAGCAGCTTACTAGCGGGAGGGCAGAATGAGCAGTTCTTC
TRBJ2-3 - TRBV5-1 - CASSSQGPSTDTQYF TGCGCCAGCAGCTCACAGGGCCCTAGCACAGATACGCAGTATTTT
TRBJ2-1 - TRBV5-1 TRBD1 CASSIRDRPTYNEQFF TGCGCCAGCAGCATACGGGACAGGCCTACCTACAATGAGCAGTTCTTC
TRBJ2-1 - TRBV4-1 TRBD2 CASSRLLAGGLGNEQFF TGCGCCAGCAGCCGATTACTAGCGGGAGGGCTAGGCAATGAGCAGTTCTTC
TRBJ2-1 - TRBV7-9 - CASSPSGTYNEQFF TGTGCCAGCAGCCCCAGCGGTACCTACAATGAGCAGTTCTTC
TRBJ2-3 - TRBV2 - CASSPPQENTDTQYF TGTGCCAGCAGTCCACCACAGGAGAACACAGATACGCAGTATTTT
TRBJ2-2 - TRBV7-2 - CASSIDMNTGELFF TGTGCCAGCAGCATAGATATGAACACCGGGGAGCTGTTTTTT
TRBJ1-2 few TRBV10-3 - CAISGTGRDGYTF TGTGCCATCAGTGGAACAGGGAGGGATGGCTACACCTTC
TRBJ2-5 - TRBV10-3 - CAISVDRESRTQYF TGTGCCATCAGTGTGGACCGGGAGTCGCGGACCCAGTACTTC
TRBJ2-5 - TRBV7-2 - CASSLKWGQETQYF TGTGCCAGCAGCCTAAAATGGGGACAAGAGACCCAGTACTTC
TRBJ2-5 few TRBV18 - CASSPAQGDQETQYF TGTGCCAGCTCACCGGCCCAGGGAGACCAAGAGACCCAGTACTTC
TRBJ2-7 - TRBV4-1 TRBD2 CASSPKALAGVFADEQYF TGCGCCAGCAGCCCGAAGGCGCTAGCGGGAGTTTTTGCGGACGAGCAGTACTTC